This entry lists 24 T cell receptor beta chains sequenced from one sample in a study of identical twins. Each CDR3 protein gets one entry after TCRdb re-called the 5' RACE reads with MiXCR. This table holds over 550,000 distinct CDR3 sequences, around 7.5% found once. The sample was also reused in another study, on yellow fever vaccine responses in identical twins.

Sequenced input: PBMCs. The receptors shown here come from a woman aged 18-35 years in good health.

A few counts support this clonotype. The chain links TRBV7-8 to TRBJ1-1; weak D call: TRBD1 (6 bases). CDR1 SGHVS and CDR2 FQNEAQ come from the germline V gene. This CDR3 spans 15 amino acids. The ends were cut back, 5 bases at V and 1 base at J, with 14 bases in the middle. CDR3 region: CASSTWTEKNTEAFF. CDR3 nucleotides: TGTGCCAGCAGCACCTGGACAGAGAAGAACACTGAAGCTTTCTTT. Using reference TRBV7-8 and TRBJ1-1 for the parts outside the CDR3, the full variable domain is GAGVSQSPRYKVAKRGQDVALRCDPISGHVSLFWYQQALGQGPEFLTYFQNEAQLDKSGLPSDRFFAERPEGSVSTLKIQRTQQEDSAVYLCASSTWTEKNTEAFFGQGTRLTVV.

This clonotype was found a few times. This chain connects TRBV7-2 to TRBJ2-3; D unresolved. Germline V lookup: CDR1 SGHTA, CDR2 FQGNSA. The CDR3 runs to 14 residues. Trimming cost V 5 bases and J 4 bases, with 13 bases left between them. The CDR3, as DNA: TGTGCCAGCAGCCCGTTCTCTTCGGCAGATACGCAGTATTTT. Translated: CASSPFSSADTQYF.

This clonotype occurred many times. J is TRBJ2-4 and V is TRBV5-1; D possibly corresponds to TRBD1 (5 bases). V gave up 0 bases and J gave up 10 bases, with 11 bases separating them. CDR1 SGHRS and CDR2 YFSETQ come from the germline V gene. The CDR3 runs 13 residues. The CDR3 coding sequence is TGCGCCAGCAGCTTGGACGGGCCAGGGATTCAGTACTTC. It is translated as CASSLDGPGIQYF.

CDR3 sequence reads: CASSLESGRRGGRTDTQYF. CDR3 nucleotide sequence: TGTGCCAGCAGCTTAGAATCGGGGCGGCGGGGGGGTCGCACAGATACGCAGTATTTT. The rearrangement joins TRBV11-2 to TRBJ2-3, with TRBD2 matching over 9 bases. This CDR3 contains 19 residues. Germline CDR1 is SGHAT and CDR2 is FQNNGV. V was pared by 0 bases and J by 1 base, with 11 bases of the junction left unmatched.

This chain connects TRBV28 to TRBJ2-2; 8 bases match TRBD1. This CDR3 spans 16 amino acids. Germline values: CDR1 MDHEN, CDR2 SYDVKM. V trimming: 2 bases; J trimming: 4 bases; junction bases outside the gene matches: 6. Written as DNA, the CDR3 is TGTGCCAGCAGTTTAACCGGGACAGGACCCACCGGGGAGCTGTTTTTT. Protein product: CASSLTGTGPTGELFF.

This clonotype was counted ten times or more. The V and J genes are TRBV20-1 and TRBJ1-6; tentatively, D is TRBD1 (5 bases). Germline values: CDR1 DFQATT, CDR2 SNEGSKA (reference sequence). The CDR3 totals 13 residues. The V end was cut by 0 bases, the J end by 7 bases, with 7 bases between. CDR3 DNA sequence: TGCAGTGCTAGAGAGCAGGGCAATTCACCCCTCCACTTT. Its translation: CSAREQGNSPLHF.

In its sample, this clonotype was seen a few times. J is TRBJ2-5 and V is TRBV12-3 or TRBV12-4; the D gene is possibly TRBD2 (6 bases). V was clipped by 4 bases and J by 5 bases, with 17 bases between them. This CDR3 has 15 amino acids. This CDR3 is CASSSYRDWHETQYF. The CDR3, as DNA: TGTGCCAGCAGTTCATACCGGGACTGGCACGAGACCCAGTACTTC.

V is TRBV5-1 and J is TRBJ1-2; tentative D call: TRBD1 (5 bases). Trimming removed 4 bases from V and 3 bases from J, with 22 bases in between. Germline V gives CDR1 SGHRS, CDR2 YFSETQ. The CDR3 contains 17 residues. CDR3 nucleotide sequence: TGCGCCAGCAGCCCCGCGGGGCGGCATCAAACTGACTATGGCTACACCTTC. Amino acids: CASSPAGRHQTDYGYTF.

The chain employs TRBV28 and TRBJ2-1, with 9 bases that match TRBD1. In germline, CDR1 is MDHEN, CDR2 SYDVKM. Unmatched junction bases numbered 9, after V lost 4 bases and J lost 5 bases. This CDR3 spans 16 amino acids. The CDR3 is CASSSPADRGNNEQFF. The CDR3 DNA sequence: TGTGCCAGCAGTTCCCCCGCCGACAGGGGGAACAATGAGCAGTTCTTC.

This clonotype was detected only a few times. The rearrangement uses TRBV20-1 and TRBJ2-1, with 11 nucleotides matching TRBD2. The ends lost 3 bases at V and 5 bases at J; junction bases unmatched: 12. Germline values: CDR1 DFQATT, CDR2 SNEGSKA (reference sequence). This CDR3 region has 17 residues. The CDR3 loop is CSARSLLAGGPHNEQFF. The CDR3 DNA reads as TGCAGTGCTAGGTCCCTCCTAGCGGGAGGACCCCACAATGAGCAGTTCTTC.

This chain uses TRBV27 with TRBJ2-1, with D perhaps matching TRBD2 (6 bases). Germline-derived CDR1 and CDR2 are MNHEY and SMNVEV (reference sequence). The CDR3 has 10 amino acids. The CDR3 nucleotides are TGTGAGGCGGGGTACAATGAGCAGTTCTTC. This sequence encodes CEAGYNEQFF.

This clonotype was observed at least ten times. This sequence joins TRBV12-3 or TRBV12-4 and TRBJ2-2; D tentatively fits TRBD1 or TRBD2 (5 bases each). The CDR3 has 16 amino acids. Trimming stripped 1 base from V and 6 bases from J, with 15 bases between. The CDR3 DNA sequence: TGTGCCAGCAGTTTAGTGGGGGTTAGGATTTCCGGGGAGCTGTTTTTT. Its translation is CASSLVGVRISGELFF.

Only a few counts were recorded for this clonotype. The chain combines TRBV11-2 with TRBJ2-5; 14 positions match TRBD2. Germline trimming cut 4 bases from V and 1 base from J; bases unmatched to any gene: 8. CDR1 and CDR2 from the germline V gene are SGHAT and FQNNGV. The CDR3 has 18 amino acids. The CDR3 reads CASSSRTSGGTTQETQYF. CDR3 DNA sequence: TGTGCCAGCAGCTCGAGGACTAGCGGGGGGACCACCCAAGAGACCCAGTACTTC.

This clonotype came up many times. This chain joins TRBV25-1 and TRBJ2-1, with 7 bases aligning to TRBD1. The CDR3 consists of 15 residues. The V gene end was trimmed by 4 bases and the J gene end by 6 bases; junction bases not matched to a gene: 9. Germline values: CDR1 MGHDK, CDR2 SYGVNS. Here the CDR3 DNA reads TGTGCCAGCAGTGGAAGACAGGGACAAATCAATGAGCAGTTCTTC. Its protein product is CASSGRQGQINEQFF. Together with reference TRBV25-1 and TRBJ2-1, the CDR3 gives the full variable domain: EADIYQTPRYLVIGTGKKITLECSQTMGHDKMYWYQQDPGMELHLIHYSYGVNSTEKGDLSSESTVSRIRTEHFPLTLESARPSHTSQYLCASSGRQGQINEQFFGPGTRLTVL.

This clonotype has just a few counts. The V and J genes are TRBV7-2 and TRBJ1-5; D is unclear. V gave up 1 base and J gave up 3 bases, with 13 bases separating them. The germline V gene encodes CDR1 SGHTA and CDR2 FQGNSA. The CDR3 has 16 residues. CDR3: CASSLGAPIVNQPQHF. Written as DNA, the CDR3 is TGTGCCAGCAGCTTAGGGGCACCGATTGTCAATCAGCCCCAGCATTTT.

There are a few counts of this clonotype. V gene TRBV5-1 combines with J gene TRBJ2-1; D is possibly TRBD1 (6 bases). V shed 6 bases and J shed 0 bases, with 16 bases lying between them. The CDR3 covers 16 residues. Germline V gives CDR1 SGHRS, CDR2 YFSETQ. The CDR3 DNA follows: TGCGCCAGCACCCCCTGGGTAGGGGGCTCCTACAATGAGCAGTTCTTC. It translates to CASTPWVGGSYNEQFF.

In this sample, this clonotype turned up a few times. The V call is TRBV10-3, the J call TRBJ2-2, with 12 bases lining up with TRBD2. Germline V CDR1 and CDR2: ENHRY, SYGVKD. Trimming cost V 4 bases and J 1 base; bases outside gene matches: 7. The CDR3 totals 18 residues. DNA of the CDR3: TGTGCCATCAGTGGTCGTCAGACTAGCGGGAGGAACACCGGGGAGCTGTTTTTT. This gives the protein CAISGRQTSGRNTGELFF.

V gene TRBV5-5 combines with J gene TRBJ1-6; no firm D call. The V and J ends lost 4 bases and 14 bases respectively, with 16 bases between them. CDR1 is SGHKS and CDR2 is YYEKEE in the germline V gene (reference sequence). This CDR3 spans 13 amino acids. CDR3 coding DNA: TGTGCCAGCAGCCCAGTGGTGGGTTCGGCCCTCCACTTT. It is translated as CASSPVVGSALHF.

This clonotype turned up a few times. V gene TRBV2 combines with J gene TRBJ2-5; maybe TRBD2 (6 bases). The V end lost 8 bases, the J end lost 5 bases, and 15 bases lay between the germline ends. Germline V lookup: CDR1 SNHLY, CDR2 FYNNEI. The CDR3 runs 13 residues. CDR3 bases: TGTGCCAGCGCTGGGAGGCAGGTGGAGACCCAGTACTTC. Amino acid sequence: CASAGRQVETQYF. Full variable domain (outside the CDR3, taken from reference TRBV2 and TRBJ2-5): EPEVTQTPSHQVTQMGQEVILRCVPISNHLYFYWYRQILGQKVEFLVSFYNNEISEKSEIFDDQFSVERPDGSNFTLKIRSTKLEDSAMYFCASAGRQVETQYFGPGTRLLVL.

This clonotype was counted a few times. The chain links TRBV7-9 to TRBJ1-1; 8 nucleotides match TRBD1. V was clipped by 7 bases and J by 8 bases; unmatched bases: 9. Germline loops: CDR1 SEHNR, CDR2 FQNEAQ (reference sequence). This CDR3 region has 13 residues. The CDR3 DNA reads TGTGCCAGCACCAAGGGGGACAGGCGAGAAGCTTTCTTT. It is translated as CASTKGDRREAFF. Together with reference TRBV7-9 and TRBJ1-1, the CDR3 gives the full variable domain: DTGVSQNPRHKITKRGQNVTFRCDPISEHNRLYWYRQTLGQGPEFLTYFQNEAQLEKSRLLSDRFSAERPKGSFSTLEIQRTEQGDSAMYLCASTKGDRREAFFGQGTRLTVV.

In DNA form, the CDR3 reads TGTGCCAGCAGTGGCCGGGGGCGCGGGGGGAACAATGAGCAGTTCTTC. It is translated as CASSGRGRGGNNEQFF. The chain uses TRBV12-3 or TRBV12-4 and TRBJ2-1; 8 nucleotides agree with TRBD2. This CDR3 is 16 amino acids long. V dropped 5 bases and J dropped 5; count of bases not matched to a gene: 11.

This clonotype was counted only a few times. This rearrangement joins TRBV20-1 to TRBJ2-3; 9 nucleotides align to TRBD1. Germline CDR1 DFQATT, CDR2 SNEGSKA (reference sequence). The CDR3 totals 19 residues. Losses at the gene ends were 3 bases for V and 4 bases for J; bases not matched to a gene: 20. CDR3 nucleotides: TGCAGTGCTAGCCCGAATCCCGGGACAGGGCACTTCCCTGCAGATACGCAGTATTTT. Protein sequence: CSASPNPGTGHFPADTQYF.

This clonotype has just a few counts. J is TRBJ2-1 and V is TRBV5-1, with D tentatively TRBD1 (6 bases). The CDR3 extends over 14 amino acids. CDR1 is SGHRS and CDR2 is YFSETQ in the germline V gene. Trimming stripped 0 bases from V and 4 bases from J, with 8 bases between. The CDR3 is CASSLVQGYNEQFF. The CDR3, as DNA: TGCGCCAGCAGCTTGGTACAGGGTTACAATGAGCAGTTCTTC. Full variable domain (outside the CDR3, taken from reference TRBV5-1 and TRBJ2-1): KAGVTQTPRYLIKTRGQQVTLSCSPISGHRSVSWYQQTPGQGLQFLFEYFSETQRNKGNFPGRFSGRQFSNSRSEMNVSTLELGDSALYLCASSLVQGYNEQFFGPGTRLTVL.

This clonotype was counted between two and nine times. The chain combines TRBV28 with TRBJ1-2, with D maybe TRBD1 (5 bases). The CDR3 totals 17 residues. V was pared by 1 base and J by 5 bases, with 20 bases between. Germline lookup yields CDR1 MDHEN and CDR2 SYDVKM. Here the CDR3 DNA reads TGTGCCAGCAGTTTATTGTTGCCGGGGGTTGGCGCTTATGGCTACACCTTC. Its protein is CASSLLLPGVGAYGYTF.